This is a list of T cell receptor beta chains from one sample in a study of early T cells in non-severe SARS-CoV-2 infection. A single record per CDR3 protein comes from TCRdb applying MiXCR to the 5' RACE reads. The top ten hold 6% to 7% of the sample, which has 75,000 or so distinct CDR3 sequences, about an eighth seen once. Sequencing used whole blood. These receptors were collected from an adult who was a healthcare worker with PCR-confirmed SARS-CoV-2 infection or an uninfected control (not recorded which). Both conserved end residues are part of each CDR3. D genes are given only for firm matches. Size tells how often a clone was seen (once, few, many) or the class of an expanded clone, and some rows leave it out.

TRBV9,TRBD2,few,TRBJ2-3,CASSATSGGSTDTQYF,TGTGCCAGCAGCGCCACTAGCGGGGGAAGCACAGATACGCAGTATTTT
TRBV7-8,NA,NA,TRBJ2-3,CASSLGRDEDTQYF,TGTGCCAGCAGCTTAGGACGGGACGAAGATACGCAGTATTTT
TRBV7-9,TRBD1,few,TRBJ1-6,CASSSQATGATLHF,TGTGCCAGCAGCTCACAGGCGACAGGGGCCACCCTCCACTTT
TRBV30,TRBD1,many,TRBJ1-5,CAWSVGTGHQPQHF,TGTGCCTGGAGTGTCGGGACAGGGCATCAGCCCCAGCATTTT
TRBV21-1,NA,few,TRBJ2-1,CASSKGRRAGVDNEQFF,TGTGCCAGCAGCAAAGGTCGGAGAGCGGGGGTAGACAATGAGCAGTTCTTC
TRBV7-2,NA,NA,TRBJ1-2,CASSVTWTVNYGYTF,TGTGCCAGCAGCGTCACCTGGACTGTGAACTATGGCTACACCTTC
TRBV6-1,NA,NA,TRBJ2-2,CASSDWGTGELFF,TGTGCCAGCAGTGATTGGGGAACCGGGGAGCTGTTTTTT
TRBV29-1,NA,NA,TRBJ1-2,CSVEGASGYTF,TGCAGCGTTGAGGGGGCGAGTGGCTACACCTTC
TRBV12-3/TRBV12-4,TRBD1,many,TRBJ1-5,CASSSNPSTGKPQHF,TGTGCCAGCAGTTCAAACCCCTCGACAGGGAAGCCCCAGCATTTT
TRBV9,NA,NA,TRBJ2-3,CASKGVTDTQYF,TGTGCCAGCAAAGGGGTCACAGATACGCAGTATTTT
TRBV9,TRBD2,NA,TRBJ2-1,CASSVSVGQSGGSSYNEQFF,TGTGCCAGCAGCGTAAGCGTTGGTCAGAGCGGGGGGAGCTCCTACAATGAGCAGTTCTTC
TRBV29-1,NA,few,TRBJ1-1,CSAAPPAFF,TGCAGCGCTGCCCCCCCGGCTTTCTTT
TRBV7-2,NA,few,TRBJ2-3,CASSSPQGQGADTQYF,TGTGCCAGCAGCTCCCCGCAGGGTCAGGGAGCAGATACGCAGTATTTT
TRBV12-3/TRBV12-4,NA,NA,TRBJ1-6,CASSFDRSVDSPLHF,TGTGCCAGCAGTTTCGACAGATCTGTTGATTCACCCCTCCACTTT
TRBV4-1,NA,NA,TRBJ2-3,CASSQDHIGALPSPYTDTQYF,TGCGCCAGCAGCCAAGATCACATAGGGGCTTTACCATCCCCATACACAGATACGCAGTATTTT
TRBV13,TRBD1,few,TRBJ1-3,CASSAEGDSGGNTIYF,TGTGCCAGCAGCGCGGAGGGGGACAGCGGCGGAAACACCATATATTTT
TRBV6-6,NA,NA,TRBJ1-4,CASSYGVGTEKLFF,TGTGCCAGCAGTTACGGGGTAGGGACTGAAAAACTGTTTTTT
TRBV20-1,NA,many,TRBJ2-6,CSARDASGANVLTF,TGCAGTGCTAGGGACGCCTCTGGGGCCAACGTCCTGACTTTC
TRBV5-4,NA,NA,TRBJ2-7,CASSSGRNEQYF,TGTGCCAGCAGCTCTGGCCGGAACGAGCAGTACTTC
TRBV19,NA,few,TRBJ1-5,CASSISAFNQPQHF,TGTGCCAGTAGTATATCAGCTTTCAATCAGCCCCAGCATTTT
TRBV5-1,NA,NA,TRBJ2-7,CASSLERSYEQYF,TGCGCCAGCAGCTTGGAGCGTTCCTACGAGCAGTACTTC
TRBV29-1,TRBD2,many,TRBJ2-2,CSVEDPTSGSKTGELFF,TGCAGCGTTGAAGACCCTACTAGCGGGAGTAAGACCGGGGAGCTGTTTTTT
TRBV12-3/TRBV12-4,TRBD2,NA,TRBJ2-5,CASSLLGLAGVKQETQYF,TGTGCCAGCAGTTTACTTGGTCTAGCGGGGGTGAAGCAAGAGACCCAGTACTTC
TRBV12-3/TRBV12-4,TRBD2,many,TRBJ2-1,CASSHFSSGSSDEQFF,TGTGCCAGCAGTCATTTTTCTAGCGGGAGTAGCGATGAGCAGTTCTTC
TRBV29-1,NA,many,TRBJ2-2,CSFRVAGELFF,TGCAGCTTTCGGGTCGCCGGGGAGCTGTTTTTT